This T cell receptor (beta chain) appears in the sequencing data of a study of cytomegalovirus exposure and HLA in healthy donors. Trimming shortened V by 1 base and J by 1 base, and 4 bases separated the two germline ends. This CDR3 has 13 amino acids. Germline-derived CDR1 and CDR2 are SGHDN and FVKESK. The primer mix had 60 Vbeta and 13 Jbeta primers. TCRdb's table, derived via immunoSEQ multiplex PCR, lists solely in-frame clones and lacks some. Counted here are more than 95,000 clones, 60% to 85% occurring once; the ten biggest clones make up 0.95% to 1.5%. This clone has just a few counts. The sample comprised PBMCs. The receptor was derived from a female donor in good health and CMV-seronegative. The chain is built from TRBV14 and TRBJ1-1, with unresolved D. The CDR3 protein is CASSQGRNTEAFF. The CDR3 coding sequence is TGTGCCAGCAGCCAAGGCAGGAACACTGAAGCTTTCTTT. The full variable domain, completed using reference TRBV14 and TRBJ1-1, is EAGVTQFPSHSVIEKGQTVTLRCDPISGHDNLYWYRRVMGKEIKFLLHFVKESKQDESGMPNNRFLAERTGGTYSTLKVQPAELEDSGVYFCASSQGRNTEAFFGQGTRLTVV.